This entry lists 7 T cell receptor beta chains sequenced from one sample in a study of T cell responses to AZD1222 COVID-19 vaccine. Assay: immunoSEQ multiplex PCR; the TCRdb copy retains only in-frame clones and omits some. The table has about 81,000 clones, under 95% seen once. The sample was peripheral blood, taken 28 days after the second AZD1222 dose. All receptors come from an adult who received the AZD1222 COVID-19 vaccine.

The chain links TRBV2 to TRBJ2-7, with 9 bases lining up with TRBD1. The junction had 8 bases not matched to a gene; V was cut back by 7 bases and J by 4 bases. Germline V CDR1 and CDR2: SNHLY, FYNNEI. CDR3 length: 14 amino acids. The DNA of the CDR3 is TGTGCCAGCACGGGGCGACAGGGGGTATACGAGCAGTACTTC. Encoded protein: CASTGRQGVYEQYF.

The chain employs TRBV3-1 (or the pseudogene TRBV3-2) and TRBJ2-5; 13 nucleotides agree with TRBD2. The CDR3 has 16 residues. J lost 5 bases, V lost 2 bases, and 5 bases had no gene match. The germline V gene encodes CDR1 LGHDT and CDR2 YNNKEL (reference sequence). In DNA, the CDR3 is TGTGCCAGCAGCCAAACTAGCGGGAGGGCCTATGAGACCCAGTACTTC. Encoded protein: CASSQTSGRAYETQYF.

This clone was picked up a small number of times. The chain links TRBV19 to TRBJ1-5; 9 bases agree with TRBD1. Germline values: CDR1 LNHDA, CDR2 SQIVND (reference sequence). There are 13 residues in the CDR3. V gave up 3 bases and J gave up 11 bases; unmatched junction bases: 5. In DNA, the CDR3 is TGTGCCAGTAGTATCACAGGGGGCGCGGCCCAGCATTTT. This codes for CASSITGGAAQHF.

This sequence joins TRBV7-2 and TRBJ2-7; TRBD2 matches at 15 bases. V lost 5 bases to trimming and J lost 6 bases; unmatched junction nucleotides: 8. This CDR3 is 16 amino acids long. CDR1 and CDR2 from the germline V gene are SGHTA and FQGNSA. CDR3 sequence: CASSTGLAGGQGEQYF. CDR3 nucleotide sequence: TGTGCCAGCAGCACGGGACTAGCGGGAGGTCAAGGCGAGCAGTACTTC.

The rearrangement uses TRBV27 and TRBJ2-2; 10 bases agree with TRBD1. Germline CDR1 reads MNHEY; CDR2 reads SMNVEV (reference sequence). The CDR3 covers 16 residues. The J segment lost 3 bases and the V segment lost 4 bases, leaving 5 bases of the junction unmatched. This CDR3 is CASSSRTGGDTGELFF. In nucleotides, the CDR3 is TGTGCCAGCAGTTCTAGGACAGGGGGGGACACCGGGGAGCTGTTTTTT.

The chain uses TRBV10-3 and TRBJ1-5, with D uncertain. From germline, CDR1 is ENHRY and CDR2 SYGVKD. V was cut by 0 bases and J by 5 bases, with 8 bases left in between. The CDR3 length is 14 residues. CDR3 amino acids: CAISESTRDQPQHF. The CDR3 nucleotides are TGTGCCATCAGTGAGTCGACCAGAGATCAGCCCCAGCATTTT.

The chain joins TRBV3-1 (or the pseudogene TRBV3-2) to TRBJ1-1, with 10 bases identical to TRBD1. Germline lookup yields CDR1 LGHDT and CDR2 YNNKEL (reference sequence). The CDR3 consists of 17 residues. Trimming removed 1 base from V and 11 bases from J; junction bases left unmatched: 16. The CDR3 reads CASSQGDRGRGLANAFF. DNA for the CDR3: TGTGCCAGCAGCCAAGGTGACAGGGGGCGAGGTTTGGCTAACGCTTTCTTT.